These T cell receptor beta chains were read from a single sample in a study of T cell changes during pregnancy in multiple sclerosis. Clones were sequenced by immunoSEQ multiplex PCR, and TCRdb holds only the in-frame ones, with some missing. The sample has around 99,000 clones, approximately 92% seen once. The input for sequencing was peripheral blood, taken in the first trimester of pregnancy. All receptors come from a female donor with multiple sclerosis, enrolled in a pregnancy study. CDR3s include the opening cysteine and the closing phenylalanine or tryptophan. The D gene is left open where the match is weak. Clone sizes are given selectively: once, few, many, or a class where the clone is expanded.

.	TRBV30	TRBJ2-7	TRBD2	13	TGTGCCTGGGGGACTAGCGGGAGCTACGAGCAGTACTTC	CAWGTSGSYEQYF
.	TRBV7-9	TRBJ2-7	.	15	TGTGCCAGCAGCTTAGTGATGCCGGGATCCTACGAGCAGTACTTC	CASSLVMPGSYEQYF
.	TRBV5-4	TRBJ2-1	.	12	TGTGCCAGCAGCTTGTTAAACAATGAGCAGTTCTTC	CASSLLNNEQFF
.	TRBV5-8	TRBJ1-5	.	13	TGTGCCAGCAGCTTCGGGGGGGAGCAGCCCCAGCATTTT	CASSFGGEQPQHF
.	TRBV7-9	TRBJ1-4	.	15	TGTGCCAGCAGCTCAGCCTTAACAACTAATGAAAAACTGTTTTTT	CASSSALTTNEKLFF
.	TRBV28	TRBJ1-1	.	15	TGTGCCAGCAGTCTGGGGTTAGGGGCGTACACTGAAGCTTTCTTT	CASSLGLGAYTEAFF
once	TRBV28	TRBJ1-1	.	14	TGTGCCAGCAGTTTACCCGGGATGAACACTGAAGCTTTCTTT	CASSLPGMNTEAFF
.	TRBV5-1	TRBJ2-2	TRBD1	14	TGCGCCAGCAGCCGGTACAGGGGCACCGGGGAGCTGTTTTTT	CASSRYRGTGELFF
.	TRBV15	TRBJ2-1	TRBD1	13	TGTGCCACCAGGGACAGGGACTACAATGAGCAGTTCTTC	CATRDRDYNEQFF
once	TRBV7-9	TRBJ2-2	TRBD1	15	TGTGCCAGCAGCTTAATGCCAGGGGGCTTCGGGGAGCTGTTTTTT	CASSLMPGGFGELFF
.	TRBV5-6	TRBJ2-7	TRBD2	18	TGTGCCAGCAGCTTCCGCACCCTAGCGGGAGGGGACTCCTACGAGCAGTACTTC	CASSFRTLAGGDSYEQYF
.	TRBV6-5	TRBJ1-5	.	12	TGTGCCAGCAGTCCTCCCAATCAGCCCCAGCATTTT	CASSPPNQPQHF
.	TRBV28	TRBJ1-1	.	16	TGTGCCAGCAGTTTCCCCATGGGGCGGAGGAACACTGAAGCTTTCTTT	CASSFPMGRRNTEAFF
.	TRBV4-3	TRBJ2-3	.	13	TGCGCCAGCAGCACACGGGGAACAGATACGCAGTATTTT	CASSTRGTDTQYF
.	TRBV6-6	TRBJ2-1	.	13	TGTGCCACCACCCAGGGTGTCGACAATGAGCAGTTCTTC	CATTQGVDNEQFF
.	TRBV27	TRBJ2-5	.	14	TGTGCCAGCAGTTTATTCAGCGGTCAAGAGACCCAGTACTTC	CASSLFSGQETQYF
.	TRBV5-1	TRBJ1-3	.	16	TGCGCCAGCAGCCTACTTGGACAGAGTACTGGAAACACCATATATTTT	CASSLLGQSTGNTIYF
.	TRBV10-3	TRBJ1-1	TRBD1	14	TGTGCCAGCCAGACAGGGGGCCTGAACACTGAAGCTTTCTTT	CASQTGGLNTEAFF
.	TRBV28	TRBJ2-7	.	13	TGTGCCAGCAGTTTAGACACTTCCTACGAGCAGTACTTC	CASSLDTSYEQYF
.	TRBV10-3	TRBJ2-7	.	12	TGTGCCATCAGTTCAGACAGCTACGAGCAGTACTTC	CAISSDSYEQYF
.	TRBV4-1	TRBJ2-1	.	14	TGCGCCAGCAGCCTAAATGAGGTGTACAATGAGCAGTTCTTC	CASSLNEVYNEQFF
.	TRBV28	TRBJ2-3	.	15	TGTGCCAGCAGTTTACTGTCTAGCGGCACAGATACGCAGTATTTT	CASSLLSSGTDTQYF
.	TRBV6-1	TRBJ2-1	TRBD2	15	TGTGCCAGCAGAGCCGGGACTAGCGCCAACAATGAGCAGTTCTTC	CASRAGTSANNEQFF